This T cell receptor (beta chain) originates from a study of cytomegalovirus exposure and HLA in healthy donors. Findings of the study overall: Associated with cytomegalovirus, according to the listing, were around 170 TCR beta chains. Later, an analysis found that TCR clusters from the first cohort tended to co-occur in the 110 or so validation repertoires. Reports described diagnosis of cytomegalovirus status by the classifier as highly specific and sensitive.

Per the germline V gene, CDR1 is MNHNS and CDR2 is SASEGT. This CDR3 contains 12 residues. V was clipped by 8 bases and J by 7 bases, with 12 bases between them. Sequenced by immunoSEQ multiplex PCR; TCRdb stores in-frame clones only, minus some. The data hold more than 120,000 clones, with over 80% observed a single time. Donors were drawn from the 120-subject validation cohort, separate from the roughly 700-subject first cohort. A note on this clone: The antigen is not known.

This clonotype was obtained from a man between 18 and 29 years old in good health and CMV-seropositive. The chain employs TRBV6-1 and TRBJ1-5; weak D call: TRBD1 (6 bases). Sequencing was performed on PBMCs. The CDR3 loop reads CASLTGLQPQHF. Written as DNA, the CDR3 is TGTGCCAGCCTGACAGGACTCCAGCCCCAGCATTTT.